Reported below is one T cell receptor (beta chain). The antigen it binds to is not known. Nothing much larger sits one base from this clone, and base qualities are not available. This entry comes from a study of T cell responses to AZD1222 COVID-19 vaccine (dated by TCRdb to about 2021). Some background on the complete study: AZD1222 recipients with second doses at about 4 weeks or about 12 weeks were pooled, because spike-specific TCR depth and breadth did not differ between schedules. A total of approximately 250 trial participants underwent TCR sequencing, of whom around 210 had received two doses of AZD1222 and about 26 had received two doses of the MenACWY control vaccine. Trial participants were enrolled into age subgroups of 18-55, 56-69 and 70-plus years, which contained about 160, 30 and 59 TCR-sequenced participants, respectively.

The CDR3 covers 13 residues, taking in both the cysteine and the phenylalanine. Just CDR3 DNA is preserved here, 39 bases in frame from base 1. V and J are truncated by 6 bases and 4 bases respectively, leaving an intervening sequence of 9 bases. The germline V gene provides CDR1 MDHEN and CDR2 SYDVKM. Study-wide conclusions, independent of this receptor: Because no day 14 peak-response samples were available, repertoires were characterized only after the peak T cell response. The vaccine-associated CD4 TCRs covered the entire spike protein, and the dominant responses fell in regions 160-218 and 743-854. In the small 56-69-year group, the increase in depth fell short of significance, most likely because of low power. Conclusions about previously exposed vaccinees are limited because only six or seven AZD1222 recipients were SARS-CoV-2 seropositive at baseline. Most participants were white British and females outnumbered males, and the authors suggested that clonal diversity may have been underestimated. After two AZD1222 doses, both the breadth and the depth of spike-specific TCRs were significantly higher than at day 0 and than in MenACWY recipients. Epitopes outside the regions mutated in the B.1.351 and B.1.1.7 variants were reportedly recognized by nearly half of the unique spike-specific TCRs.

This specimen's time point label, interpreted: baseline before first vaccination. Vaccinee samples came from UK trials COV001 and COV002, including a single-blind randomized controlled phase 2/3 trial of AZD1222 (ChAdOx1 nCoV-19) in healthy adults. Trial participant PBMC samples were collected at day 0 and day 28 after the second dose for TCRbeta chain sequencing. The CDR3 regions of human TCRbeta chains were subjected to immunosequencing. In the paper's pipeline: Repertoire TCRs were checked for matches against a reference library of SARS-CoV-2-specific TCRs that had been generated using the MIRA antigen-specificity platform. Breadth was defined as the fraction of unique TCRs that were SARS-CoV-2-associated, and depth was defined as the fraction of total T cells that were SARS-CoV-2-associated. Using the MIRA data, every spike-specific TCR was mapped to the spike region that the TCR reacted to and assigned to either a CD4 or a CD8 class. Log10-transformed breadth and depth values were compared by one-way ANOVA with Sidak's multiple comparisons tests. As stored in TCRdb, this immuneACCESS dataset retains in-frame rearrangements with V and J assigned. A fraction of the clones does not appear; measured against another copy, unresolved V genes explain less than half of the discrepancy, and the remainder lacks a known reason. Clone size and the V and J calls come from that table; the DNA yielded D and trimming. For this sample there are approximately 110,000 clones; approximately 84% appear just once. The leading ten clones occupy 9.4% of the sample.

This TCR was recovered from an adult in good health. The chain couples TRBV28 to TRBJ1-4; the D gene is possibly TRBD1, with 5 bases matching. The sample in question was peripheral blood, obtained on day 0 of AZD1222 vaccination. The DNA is TGTGCCAGCAGGGGACGGGTTAATGAAAAACTGTTTTTT. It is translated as CASRGRVNEKLFF.